This T cell receptor (beta chain) was identified during a study of regulatory T cells in long-lasting Graves disease. General observations from the study: Accuracy may have suffered from the small sample size. TCR diversity was lower in persistent Graves' patients than in newly diagnosed ones. New patients shared fewer public clonotypes (roughly 990) than persistent patients did (about 2,700).

Germline-derived CDR1 and CDR2 are KGHDR and SFDVKD. The CDR3 runs 16 residues. Trimming removed 0 bases from V and 6 bases from J, with 14 bases in between. As for this clonotype: Its antigen is unknown.

As to time point: persistent/refractory GD, antithyroid drugs over 5 years with positive TRAb. PBMCs provided the RNA from which the TCR library was made. Assembly of TCR beta libraries relied on iRepertoire HTBI primers together with Arm-PCR of CDR3 regions. The authors' processing: Looking across samples, the authors found some 60 TRBV and 14 TRBJ segments. TCRdb used MiXCR to reprocess the multiplex PCR reads, holding one entry per CDR3 protein. These V and J calls originate from TCRdb's pipeline instead of the authors' own analysis. Of around 400,000 distinct CDR3 sequences detected, over 20% appear once; the ten largest clones hold around 15%.

V gene TRBV24-1 combines with J gene TRBJ2-1, with D perhaps matching TRBD2 (7 bases). The origin of this receptor is a female donor with Graves disease. This specimen was peripheral blood mononuclear cells (PBMCs), taken when the disease was refractory, from a patient treated with antithyroid drugs. The CDR3 sequence: CATSDLRGAQSNEQFF. The CDR3, as DNA: TGTGCCACCAGTGATTTGCGGGGGGCCCAATCCAATGAGCAGTTCTTC.